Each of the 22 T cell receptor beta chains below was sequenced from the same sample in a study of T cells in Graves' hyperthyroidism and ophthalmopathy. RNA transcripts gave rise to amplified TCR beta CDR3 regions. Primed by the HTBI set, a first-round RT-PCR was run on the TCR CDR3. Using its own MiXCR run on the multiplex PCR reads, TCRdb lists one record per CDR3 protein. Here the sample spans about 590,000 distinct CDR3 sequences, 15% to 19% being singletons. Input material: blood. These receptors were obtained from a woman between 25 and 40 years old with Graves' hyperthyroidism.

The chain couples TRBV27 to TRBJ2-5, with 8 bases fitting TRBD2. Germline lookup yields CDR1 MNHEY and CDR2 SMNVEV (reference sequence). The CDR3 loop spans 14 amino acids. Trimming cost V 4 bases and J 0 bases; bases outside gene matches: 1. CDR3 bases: TGTGCCAGCAGTTCGGGGGGGTACCAAGAGACCCAGTACTTC. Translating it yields CASSSGGYQETQYF.

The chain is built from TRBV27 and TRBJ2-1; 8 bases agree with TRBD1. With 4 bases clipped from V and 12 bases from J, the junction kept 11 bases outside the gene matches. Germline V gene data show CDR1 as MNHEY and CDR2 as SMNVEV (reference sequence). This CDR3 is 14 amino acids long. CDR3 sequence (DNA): TGTGCCAGCAGTTCGGGACAGGCCGGCTTAGTGCAGTTCTTC. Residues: CASSSGQAGLVQFF.

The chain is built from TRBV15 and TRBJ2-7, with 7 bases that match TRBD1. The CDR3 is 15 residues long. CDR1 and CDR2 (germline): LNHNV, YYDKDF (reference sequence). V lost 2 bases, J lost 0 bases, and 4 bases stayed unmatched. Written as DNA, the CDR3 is TGTGCCACCAGCAGAACCCGGGACAGCTCCTACGAGCAGTACTTC. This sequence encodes CATSRTRDSSYEQYF. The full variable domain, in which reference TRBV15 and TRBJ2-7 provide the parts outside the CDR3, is DAMVIQNPRYQVTQFGKPVTLSCSQTLNHNVMYWYQQKSSQAPKLLFHYYDKDFNNEADTPDNFQSRRPNTSFCFLDIRSPGLGDTAMYLCATSRTRDSSYEQYFGPGTRLTVT.

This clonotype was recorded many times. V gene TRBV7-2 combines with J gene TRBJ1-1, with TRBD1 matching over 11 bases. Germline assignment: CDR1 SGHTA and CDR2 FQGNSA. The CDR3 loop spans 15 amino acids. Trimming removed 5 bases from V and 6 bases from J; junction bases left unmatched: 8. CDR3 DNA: TGTGCCAGCAGCGACCGGACAGGGGGCTTTTCTGAAGCTTTCTTT. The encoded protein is CASSDRTGGFSEAFF.

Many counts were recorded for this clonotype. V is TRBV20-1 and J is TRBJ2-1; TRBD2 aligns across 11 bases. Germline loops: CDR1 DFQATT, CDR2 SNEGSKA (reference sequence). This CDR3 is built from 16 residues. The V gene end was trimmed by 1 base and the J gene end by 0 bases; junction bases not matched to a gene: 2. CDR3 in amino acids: CSARGTSGFSYNEQFF. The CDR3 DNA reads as TGCAGTGCTAGAGGGACTAGCGGGTTCTCCTACAATGAGCAGTTCTTC.

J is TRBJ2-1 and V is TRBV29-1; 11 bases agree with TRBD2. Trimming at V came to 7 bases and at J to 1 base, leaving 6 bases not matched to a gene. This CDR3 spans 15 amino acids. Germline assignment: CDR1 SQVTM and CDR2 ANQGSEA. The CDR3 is CSAAGTSGSYNEQFF. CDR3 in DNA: TGCAGCGCTGCCGGGACTAGCGGTTCCTACAATGAGCAGTTCTTC.

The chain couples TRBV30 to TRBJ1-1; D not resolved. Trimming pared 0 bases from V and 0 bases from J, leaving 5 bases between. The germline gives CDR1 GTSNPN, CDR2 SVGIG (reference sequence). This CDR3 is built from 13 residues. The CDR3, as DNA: TGTGCCTGGAGTGTATTAATGAACACTGAAGCTTTCTTT. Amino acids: CAWSVLMNTEAFF.

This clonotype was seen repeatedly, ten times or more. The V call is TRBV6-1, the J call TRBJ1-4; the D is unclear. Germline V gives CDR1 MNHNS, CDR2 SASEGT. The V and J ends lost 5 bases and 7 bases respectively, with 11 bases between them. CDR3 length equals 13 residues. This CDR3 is CASSPWSGEKLFF. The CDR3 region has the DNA TGTGCCAGCAGTCCATGGTCGGGTGAAAAACTGTTTTTT.

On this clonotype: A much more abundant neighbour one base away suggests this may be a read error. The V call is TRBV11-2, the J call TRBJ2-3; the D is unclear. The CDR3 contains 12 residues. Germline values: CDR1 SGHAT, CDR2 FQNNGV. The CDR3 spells CASNLLGVTQYF. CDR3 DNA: TGTGCCAGCAACTTATTAGGTGTAACGCAGTATTTT. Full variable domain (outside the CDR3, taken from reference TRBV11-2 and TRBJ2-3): EAGVAQSPRYKIIEKRQSVAFWCNPISGHATLYWYQQILGQGPKLLIQFQNNGVVDDSQLPKDRFSAERLKGVDSTLKIQPAKLEDSAVYLCASNLLGVTQYFGPGTRLTVL.

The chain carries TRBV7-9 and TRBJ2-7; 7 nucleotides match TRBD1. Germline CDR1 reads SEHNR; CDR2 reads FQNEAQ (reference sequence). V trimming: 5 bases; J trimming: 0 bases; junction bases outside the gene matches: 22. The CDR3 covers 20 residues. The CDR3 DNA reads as TGTGCCAGCAGCCAAGATAAAAATTACGGAGCCGGGACAGTCTCCTACGAGCAGTACTTC. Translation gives CASSQDKNYGAGTVSYEQYF.

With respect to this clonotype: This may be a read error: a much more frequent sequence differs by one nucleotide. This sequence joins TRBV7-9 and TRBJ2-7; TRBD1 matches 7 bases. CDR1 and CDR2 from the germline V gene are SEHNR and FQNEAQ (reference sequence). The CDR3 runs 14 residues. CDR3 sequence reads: CASSLPGQRYERYF. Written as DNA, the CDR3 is TGTGCCAGCAGCTTACCGGGACAGAGGTACGAGCGGTACTTC.

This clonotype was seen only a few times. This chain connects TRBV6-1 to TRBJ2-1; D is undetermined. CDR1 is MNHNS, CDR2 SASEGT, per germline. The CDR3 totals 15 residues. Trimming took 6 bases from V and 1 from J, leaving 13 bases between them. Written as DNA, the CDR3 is TGTGCCAGCAGAGTACAGTTGTCTTCCTACAATGAGCAGTTCTTC. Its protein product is CASRVQLSSYNEQFF.

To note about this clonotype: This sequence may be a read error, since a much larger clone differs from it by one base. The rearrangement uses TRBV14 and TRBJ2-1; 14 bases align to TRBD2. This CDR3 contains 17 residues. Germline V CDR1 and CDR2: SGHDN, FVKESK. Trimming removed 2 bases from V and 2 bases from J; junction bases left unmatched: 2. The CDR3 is CASSQSGLAGAYNEQFF. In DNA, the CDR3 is TGTGCCAGCAGCCAATCGGGACTAGCGGGAGCCTACAATGAGCAGTTCTTC.

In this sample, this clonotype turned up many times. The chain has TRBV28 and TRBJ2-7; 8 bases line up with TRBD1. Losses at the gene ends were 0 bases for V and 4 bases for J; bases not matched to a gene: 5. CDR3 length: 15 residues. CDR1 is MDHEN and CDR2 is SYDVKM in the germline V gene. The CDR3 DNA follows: TGTGCCAGCAGTTTATGGGCCAGGGGGCTTTACGAGCAGTACTTC. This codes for CASSLWARGLYEQYF. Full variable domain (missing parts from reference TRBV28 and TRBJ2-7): DVKVTQSSRYLVKRTGEKVFLECVQDMDHENMFWYRQDPGLGLRLIYFSYDVKMKEKGDIPEGYSVSREKKERFSLILESASTNQTSMYLCASSLWARGLYEQYFGPGTRLTVT.

The CDR3 region is CAWSQQDYEQYF. CDR3 nucleotide sequence: TGTGCCTGGAGTCAACAGGATTACGAGCAGTACTTC. V gene TRBV30 combines with J gene TRBJ2-7; D might be TRBD1 (5 bases). Germline CDR1 reads GTSNPN; CDR2 reads SVGIG (reference sequence). The V and J ends lost 2 bases and 4 bases respectively, with 9 bases between them. The CDR3 runs 12 residues. Full variable domain (missing parts from reference TRBV30 and TRBJ2-7): SQTIHQWPATLVQPVGSPLSLECTVEGTSNPNLYWYRQAAGRGLQLLFYSVGIGQISSEVPQNLSASRPQDRQFILSSKKLLLSDSGFYLCAWSQQDYEQYFGPGTRLTVT.

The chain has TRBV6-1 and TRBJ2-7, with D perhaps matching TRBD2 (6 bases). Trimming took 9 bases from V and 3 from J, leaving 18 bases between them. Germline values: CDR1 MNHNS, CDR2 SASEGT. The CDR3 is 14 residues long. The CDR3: CARARDSRLYEQYF. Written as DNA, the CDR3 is TGTGCCAGGGCCCGGGACTCAAGACTCTACGAGCAGTACTTC.

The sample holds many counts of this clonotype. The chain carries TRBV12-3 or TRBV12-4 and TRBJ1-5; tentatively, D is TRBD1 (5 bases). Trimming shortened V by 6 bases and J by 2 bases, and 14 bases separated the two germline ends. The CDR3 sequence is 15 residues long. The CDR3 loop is CASSPRGRGNQPQHF. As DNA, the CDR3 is TGTGCCAGCAGCCCACGGGGGAGAGGCAATCAGCCCCAGCATTTT.

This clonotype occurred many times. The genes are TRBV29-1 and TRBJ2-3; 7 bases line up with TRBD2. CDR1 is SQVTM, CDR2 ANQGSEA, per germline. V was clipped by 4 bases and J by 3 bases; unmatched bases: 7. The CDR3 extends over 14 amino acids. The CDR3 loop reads CSVVLAEGTDTQYF. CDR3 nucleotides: TGCAGCGTTGTGCTAGCGGAGGGAACAGATACGCAGTATTTT.

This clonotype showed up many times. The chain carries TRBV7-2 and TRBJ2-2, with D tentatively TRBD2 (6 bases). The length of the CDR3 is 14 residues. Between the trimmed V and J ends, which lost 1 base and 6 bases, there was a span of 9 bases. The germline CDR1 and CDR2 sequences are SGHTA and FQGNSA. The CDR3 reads CASSLVAEAGELFF. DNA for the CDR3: TGTGCCAGCAGCTTAGTAGCGGAAGCCGGGGAGCTGTTTTTT.

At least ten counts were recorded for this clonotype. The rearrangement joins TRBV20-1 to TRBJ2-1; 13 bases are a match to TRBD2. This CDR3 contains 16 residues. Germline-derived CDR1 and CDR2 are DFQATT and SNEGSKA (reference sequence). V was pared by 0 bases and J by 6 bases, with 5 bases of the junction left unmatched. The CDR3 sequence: CSARDPGLAGRNEQFF. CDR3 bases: TGCAGTGCTAGAGATCCGGGACTAGCGGGACGCAATGAGCAGTTCTTC.

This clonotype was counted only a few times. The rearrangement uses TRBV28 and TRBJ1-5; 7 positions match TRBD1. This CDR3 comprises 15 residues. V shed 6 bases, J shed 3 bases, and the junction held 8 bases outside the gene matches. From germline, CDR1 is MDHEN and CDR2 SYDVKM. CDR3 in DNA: TGTGCCAGCAGCCAGACAGGGAGTCCCAATCAGCCCCAGCATTTT. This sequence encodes CASSQTGSPNQPQHF. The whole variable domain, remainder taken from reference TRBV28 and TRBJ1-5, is DVKVTQSSRYLVKRTGEKVFLECVQDMDHENMFWYRQDPGLGLRLIYFSYDVKMKEKGDIPEGYSVSREKKERFSLILESASTNQTSMYLCASSQTGSPNQPQHFGDGTRLSIL.

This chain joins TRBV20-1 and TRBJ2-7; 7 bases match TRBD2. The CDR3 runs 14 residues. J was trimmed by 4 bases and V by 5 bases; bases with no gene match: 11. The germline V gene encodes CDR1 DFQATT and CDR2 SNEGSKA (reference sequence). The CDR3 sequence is CSASAIGEGYEQYF. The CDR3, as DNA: TGCAGTGCTTCCGCGATCGGGGAGGGATACGAGCAGTACTTC.